This passage covers 25 T cell receptor beta chains from one sample sequenced in a study of blood T cell repertoires in COVID-19. The method was immunoSEQ multiplex PCR; TCRdb's version includes in-frame clones alone and lacks a portion of them. The sample lists approximately 360,000 clones, roughly 90% occurring once. Sequencing input: PBMCs or T cells enriched from blood (not recorded which). These receptors came from a woman younger than 45 with acute COVID-19.

This clone was observed once. J is TRBJ1-5 and V is TRBV18; D ambiguous. Germline-derived CDR1 and CDR2 are KGHSH and LQKENI. Trimming removed 2 bases from V and 0 bases from J, with 8 bases in between. CDR3 length equals 15 residues. The CDR3 spells CASSPNRNSNQPQHF. DNA for the CDR3: TGTGCCAGCTCACCAAACAGAAATAGCAATCAGCCCCAGCATTTT.

This chain joins TRBV30 and TRBJ2-3, with 8 nucleotides matching TRBD1. The CDR3 consists of 16 residues. Germline loops: CDR1 GTSNPN, CDR2 SVGIG (reference sequence). J lost 3 bases, V lost 3 bases, and 11 bases had no gene match. The CDR3 DNA reads TGTGCCTGGAGCGGGGGACAGGCCGATCTGACAGATACGCAGTATTTT. It yields the protein CAWSGGQADLTDTQYF.

The J gene is TRBJ2-1, the V gene TRBV5-1; no reliable D call. CDR3 length: 15 amino acids. CDR1 is SGHRS and CDR2 is YFSETQ in the germline V gene. Trimming left V 0 bases short and J 2 bases short, with 9 bases between. The CDR3 nucleotides are TGCGCCAGCAGCTTGGGCGGATCGACCTACAATGAGCAGTTCTTC. Its translation is CASSLGGSTYNEQFF.

The rearrangement uses TRBV27 and TRBJ2-3; 11 bases line up with TRBD2. Germline lookup yields CDR1 MNHEY and CDR2 SMNVEV (reference sequence). The CDR3 runs 17 residues. V lost 6 bases to trimming and J lost 6 bases; unmatched junction nucleotides: 14. CDR3 DNA sequence: TGTGCCAGCAGCCCACCGACGTTAGCGGGGGGGCCTGATACGCAGTATTTT. Its protein product is CASSPPTLAGGPDTQYF.

The chain links TRBV13 to TRBJ1-1, with D uncertain. V lost 2 bases, J lost 8 bases, and 9 bases lay in between. This CDR3 is 12 amino acids long. Germline loops: CDR1 PRHDT, CDR2 FYEKMQ (reference sequence). The CDR3 here is CASSLWRQEAFF. The DNA for the CDR3 is TGTGCCAGCAGCTTATGGAGGCAGGAAGCTTTCTTT.

The chain uses TRBV19 and TRBJ1-5; TRBD1 might be the D (6 bases). CDR1 and CDR2 (germline): LNHDA, SQIVND (reference sequence). V lost 11 bases to trimming and J lost 4 bases, with 18 bases between them. There are 14 residues in the CDR3. This chain's CDR3 is CASRRGGINQPQHF. CDR3 coding DNA: TGTGCCTCCAGGCGAGGGGGTATAAATCAGCCCCAGCATTTT.

The rearrangement links TRBV5-1 to TRBJ2-7, with TRBD1 matching 7 bases. V lost 4 bases to trimming and J lost 3 bases; unmatched junction nucleotides: 7. In germline, CDR1 is SGHRS, CDR2 YFSETQ. The CDR3 consists of 14 residues. This CDR3 is CASSPPGQYYEQYF. CDR3 sequence (DNA): TGCGCCAGCAGCCCTCCGGGACAGTACTACGAGCAGTACTTC.

This clone was seen a few times. V gene TRBV29-1 combines with J gene TRBJ2-7; TRBD1 might be the D (5 bases). Germline lookup yields CDR1 SQVTM and CDR2 ANQGSEA. Trimming took off 6 bases at V and 2 bases at J, with 14 bases between the two ends. The CDR3 is made up of 13 amino acids. The CDR3: CSVADSDPYEQYF. The CDR3 DNA follows: TGCAGCGTGGCCGACAGCGACCCCTACGAGCAGTACTTC.

The chain combines TRBV5-6 with TRBJ1-2; possibly TRBD1 for D (5 bases). The germline V gene encodes CDR1 SGHDT and CDR2 YYEEEE. The CDR3 is made up of 14 amino acids. V shed 4 bases and J shed 3 bases, with 13 bases lying between them. The CDR3 here is CASSRDRGDYGYTF. The CDR3 DNA reads as TGTGCCAGCAGCCGGGACCGGGGGGACTATGGCTACACCTTC.

The chain links TRBV2 to TRBJ2-7; TRBD1 matches 10 bases. J gave up 6 bases and V 4 bases, and 6 bases lay outside the gene matches. Germline CDR1 and CDR2: SNHLY and FYNNEI. The CDR3 length is 14 residues. The CDR3 DNA reads as TGTGCCAGCAGTGTGAAGACAGGGGGCGTCGAGCAGTACTTC. Translated: CASSVKTGGVEQYF.

The chain couples TRBV28 to TRBJ1-5; D call uncertain. V lost 6 bases, J lost 6 bases, and 12 bases lay in between. CDR3 length equals 13 residues. Per the germline V gene, CDR1 is MDHEN and CDR2 is SYDVKM. The CDR3 sequence is CASRAGGVQPQHF. The CDR3, as DNA: TGTGCCAGCAGAGCCGGCGGGGTTCAGCCCCAGCATTTT.

V usage is TRBV18 and J usage is TRBJ1-4; D is unresolved. Germline V lookup: CDR1 KGHSH, CDR2 LQKENI. The CDR3 loop spans 15 amino acids. V was cut by 6 bases and J by 8 bases, with 19 bases left in between. The CDR3 here is CASSLIRGAMEKLFF. The DNA for the CDR3 is TGTGCCAGCTCTTTGATAAGAGGAGCCATGGAAAAACTGTTTTTT.

The chain has TRBV6-5 and TRBJ1-2, with D perhaps TRBD1 (6 bases). The V and J ends lost 5 bases and 8 bases respectively, with 15 bases between them. The CDR3 is 13 amino acids. CDR1 MNHEY and CDR2 SVGAGI come from the germline V gene. The chain's CDR3 is CASSRAGASGYTF. DNA for the CDR3: TGTGCCAGCAGTCGCGCAGGGGCTTCCGGCTACACCTTC.

J is TRBJ2-5 and V is TRBV10-3; 8 bases line up with TRBD1. The trim removed 2 bases at V and 4 bases at J, leaving 6 bases unmatched. CDR3 length: 15 amino acids. Germline CDR1 and CDR2: ENHRY and SYGVKD. The CDR3 loop is CAISERPGGVETQYF. CDR3 nucleotides: TGTGCCATCAGTGAGAGGCCAGGGGGCGTAGAGACCCAGTACTTC.

The rearrangement joins TRBV7-3 to TRBJ2-2, with D possibly being TRBD2 (6 bases). The V gene lost 2 bases and the J gene lost 4 bases, with 14 bases spanning the gap. The CDR3 covers 16 residues. Per germline, CDR1 SGHTA and CDR2 FQGTGA. In DNA form, the CDR3 reads TGTGCCAGCAGCTTATGGGGCGGGGCGAGCACCGGGGAGCTGTTTTTT. Its translation: CASSLWGGASTGELFF.

The CDR3 loop reads CASSSPGDYEQYF. The CDR3 region has the DNA TGTGCCAGCAGCTCTCCCGGAGACTACGAGCAGTACTTC. V usage is TRBV7-9 and J usage is TRBJ2-7; unclear D gene. Trimming pared 4 bases from V and 3 bases from J, leaving 10 bases between. The CDR3 spans 13 residues. Germline V gene data show CDR1 as SEHNR and CDR2 as FQNEAQ (reference sequence).

The chain combines TRBV7-9 with TRBJ2-7; tentatively, D is TRBD2 (5 bases). Per the germline V gene, CDR1 is SEHNR and CDR2 is FQNEAQ (reference sequence). V was clipped by 3 bases and J by 5 bases, with 14 bases between them. The CDR3 runs to 14 residues. As DNA, the CDR3 is TGTGCCAGCAGCTTTAACTCCCTCGGGGACGAGCAGTACTTC. This translates into CASSFNSLGDEQYF.

J is TRBJ2-2 and V is TRBV6-5, with 8 bases identical to TRBD1. There are 15 residues in the CDR3. CDR1 MNHEY and CDR2 SVGAGI come from the germline V gene. V shed 5 bases and J 2 bases; nucleotides not matched to a gene: 4. The CDR3 DNA follows: TGTGCCAGCAGTCTCGGACAGGGTAACACCGGGGAGCTGTTTTTT. Translating it yields CASSLGQGNTGELFF.

This chain joins TRBV19 and TRBJ2-3; maybe TRBD2 (5 bases). CDR3 length: 16 residues. CDR1 is LNHDA, CDR2 SQIVND, per germline (reference sequence). Trimming removed 0 bases at V and 1 base at J, with 11 bases between. In DNA form, the CDR3 reads TGTGCCAGTAGTATAGAGGGAGTCGCGGGCACAGATACGCAGTATTTT. Translated, it gives CASSIEGVAGTDTQYF.

The rearrangement joins TRBV2 to TRBJ2-3; 10 bases are a match to TRBD2. The trim removed 5 bases at V and 2 bases at J, leaving 10 bases unmatched. CDR3 length equals 17 residues. CDR1 and CDR2 from the germline V gene are SNHLY and FYNNEI. CDR3 bases: TGTGCCAGCAGTTCCAATTTAGCGGGGGGCACCACAGATACGCAGTATTTT. This encodes CASSSNLAGGTTDTQYF.

This chain links TRBV27 with TRBJ1-4; tentatively, D is TRBD1 (6 bases). With 7 bases removed from V and 7 bases from J, the gap between germline ends came to 13 bases. The CDR3 length is 13 residues. Germline V lookup: CDR1 MNHEY, CDR2 SMNVEV (reference sequence). CDR3 bases: TGTGCCAGCAAGCGGGACAAATCTGAAAAACTGTTTTTT. Translating it yields CASKRDKSEKLFF.

The rearrangement joins TRBV7-3 to TRBJ2-2; 8 bases align to TRBD1. Germline assignment: CDR1 SGHTA and CDR2 FQGTGA. The CDR3 loop spans 15 amino acids. V lost 1 base and J lost 7; bases outside the gene matches: 5. DNA for the CDR3: TGTGCCAGCAGCTTAAGGACAGGGTCGGGCGGGGAGCTGTTTTTT. Its translation is CASSLRTGSGGELFF.

This clone was observed once. The V call is TRBV2, the J call TRBJ1-2, with D perhaps matching TRBD1 (6 bases). The CDR3 sequence is 15 residues long. Trimming left V 7 bases short and J 4 bases short, with 19 bases between. Germline CDR1 SNHLY, CDR2 FYNNEI. CDR3 nucleotides: TGTGCCAGCACCAGAGGGGGGGGACGAGGCTATGGCTACACCTTC. It specifies CASTRGGGRGYGYTF.

Regarding this clone: The same CDR3 arises from other DNA sequences in this sample as well. CDR3 amino acids: CASSLGGTYEQYF. The CDR3 DNA sequence: TGTGCCAGCAGTTTGGGGGGAACCTACGAGCAGTACTTC. The chain recombines TRBV27 with TRBJ2-7, with D perhaps matching TRBD2 (6 bases). The CDR3 extends over 13 amino acids. CDR1 and CDR2 from the germline V gene are MNHEY and SMNVEV (reference sequence). The V gene lost 3 bases and the J gene lost 2 bases, with 8 bases spanning the gap.

The V gene is TRBV5-1, the J gene TRBJ2-6, with D possibly being TRBD1 (6 bases). V was trimmed by 3 bases and J by 4 bases, leaving 14 bases between them. Per the germline V gene, CDR1 is SGHRS and CDR2 is YFSETQ. The CDR3 has 16 amino acids. The CDR3, as DNA: TGCGCCAGCAGCTCAAACAGGGTCTCCGGGGCCAACGTCCTGACTTTC. Its translation is CASSSNRVSGANVLTF.